This record looks at one T cell receptor (beta chain) sequence and its context. The entry originates in a study of shared clonotypes between healthy human individuals. It was 200 to 250 ng DNA, 25,000 to 35,000 T cell genomes, that sorted-subset replicate PCRs used. Generated by immunoSEQ multiplex PCR, the TCRdb table keeps only in-frame clones and is missing some. Of about 2.1 million clones listed, 93% are singletons. The ends were cut back, 0 bases at V and 3 bases at J, with 21 bases in the middle. Per germline, CDR1 SEHNR and CDR2 FQNEAQ (reference sequence). The CDR3 has 18 residues. Positive CCR7 selection of CD45RO-negative cells yielded the naive CD8 cells, and terminally differentiated effector memory CD45RA+ cells were excluded. Donors included only healthy HIV-negative adults lacking recent acute infections or vaccinations.

The chain recombines TRBV7-9 with TRBJ2-7; weak D call: TRBD1 (6 bases). The clonotype comes from a man aged 18 to 29 in good health. Some clones in this sample may be carry-over from other donors' samples. Source material: naive CD8+ T cells from PBMCs. The CDR3 spells CASSLATPGRGKHYEQYF. CDR3 coding DNA: TGTGCCAGCAGCTTAGCCACCCCGGGAAGGGGGAAGCACTACGAGCAGTACTTC.